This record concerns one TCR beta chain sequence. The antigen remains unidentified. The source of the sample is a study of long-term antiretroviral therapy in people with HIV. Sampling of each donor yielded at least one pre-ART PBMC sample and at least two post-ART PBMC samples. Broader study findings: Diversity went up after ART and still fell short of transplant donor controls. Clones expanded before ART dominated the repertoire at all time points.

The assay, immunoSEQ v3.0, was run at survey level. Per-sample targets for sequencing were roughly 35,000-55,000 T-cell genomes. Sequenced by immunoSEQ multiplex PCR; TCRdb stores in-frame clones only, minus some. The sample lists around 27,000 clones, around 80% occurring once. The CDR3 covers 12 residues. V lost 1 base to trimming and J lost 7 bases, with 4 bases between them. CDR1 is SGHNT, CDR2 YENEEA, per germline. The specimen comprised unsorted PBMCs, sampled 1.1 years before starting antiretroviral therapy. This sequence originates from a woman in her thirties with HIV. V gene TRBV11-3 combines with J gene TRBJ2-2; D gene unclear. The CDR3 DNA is TGTGCCAGCAGCTTAGGGGACGGGGAGCTGTTTTTT. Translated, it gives CASSLGDGELFF.